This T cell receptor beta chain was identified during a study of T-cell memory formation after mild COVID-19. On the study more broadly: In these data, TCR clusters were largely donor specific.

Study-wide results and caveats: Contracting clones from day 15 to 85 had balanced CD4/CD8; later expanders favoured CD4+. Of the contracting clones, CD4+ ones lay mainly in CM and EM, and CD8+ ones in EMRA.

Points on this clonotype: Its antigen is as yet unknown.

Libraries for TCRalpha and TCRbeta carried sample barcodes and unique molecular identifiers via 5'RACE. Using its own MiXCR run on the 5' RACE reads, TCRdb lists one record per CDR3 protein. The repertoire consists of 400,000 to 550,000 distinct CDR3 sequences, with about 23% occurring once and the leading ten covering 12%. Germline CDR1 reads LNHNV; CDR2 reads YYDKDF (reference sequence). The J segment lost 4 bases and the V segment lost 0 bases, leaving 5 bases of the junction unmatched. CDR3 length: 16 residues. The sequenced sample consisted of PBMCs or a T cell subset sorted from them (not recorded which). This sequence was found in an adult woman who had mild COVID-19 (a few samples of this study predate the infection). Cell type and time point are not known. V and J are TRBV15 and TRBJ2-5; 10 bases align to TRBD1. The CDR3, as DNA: TGTGCCACCAGCAGAGAGCCTGGACAGGGGGGAGAGACCCAGTACTTC. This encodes CATSREPGQGGETQYF.